These 9 T cell receptor beta chains originate from one sample sequenced in a study of OX40 agonist ivuxolimab in advanced cancers. The library was generated by the immunoSEQ multiplex PCR assay. TCRdb stores this immuneACCESS table with in-frame sequences only. Part of the clones is absent; in the studies checked, under half of the shortfall reflects unresolved V genes, and no reason is known for the rest. The sample records some 27,000 clones, approximately 90% of which are singletons. 20% to 25% of the sample rests with the top ten. The source was CD4+ or CD8+ T cells sorted from blood, collected in a trial of the OX40 agonist ivuxolimab. All receptors come from an adult with an advanced solid tumor such as melanoma, head and neck, liver or kidney cancer.

The table lists this clone with a count of one. This chain joins TRBV6-5 and TRBJ2-1; TRBD2 aligns across 7 bases. Germline V gene data show CDR1 as MNHEY and CDR2 as SVGAGI. V shed 4 bases and J 1 base; nucleotides not matched to a gene: 7. The CDR3 has 16 residues. The CDR3 DNA reads as TGTGCCAGCAGTTCCACCGGCGGGAGTTCCTACAATGAGCAGTTCTTC. Translating it yields CASSSTGGSSYNEQFF.

This sequence joins TRBV19 and TRBJ1-5; D not resolved. Trimming removed 5 bases from V and 0 bases from J, with 17 bases in between. The germline CDR1 and CDR2 sequences are LNHDA and SQIVND (reference sequence). The CDR3 covers 17 residues. CDR3 coding DNA: TGTGCCAGTAGTTCCAGGAGTACAGTTAATAGCAATCAGCCCCAGCATTTT. Its translation: CASSSRSTVNSNQPQHF.

The chain joins TRBV19 to TRBJ2-3, with TRBD2 as a possible D gene (5 bases). Germline CDR1 and CDR2: LNHDA and SQIVND (reference sequence). The V gene lost 0 bases and the J gene lost 5 bases, with 9 bases spanning the gap. The CDR3 spans 14 residues. The CDR3 here is CASSIDGREDTQYF. The CDR3 nucleotides read TGTGCCAGTAGTATAGACGGCCGGGAAGATACGCAGTATTTT.

The chain employs TRBV7-7 and TRBJ1-3, with 8 bases matching TRBD1. V gave up 6 bases and J gave up 4 bases; unmatched junction bases: 14. The germline gives CDR1 SSHAT, CDR2 FNYEAQ (reference sequence). CDR3 length equals 17 residues. Here the CDR3 DNA reads TGTGCCAGCAGTCGAGGAGGACAGGGCTTGAAAGGAAACACCATATATTTT. Encoded protein: CASSRGGQGLKGNTIYF.

The chain has TRBV6-5 and TRBJ2-6, with D perhaps matching TRBD1 or TRBD2 (5 bases each). CDR1 and CDR2 (germline): MNHEY, SVGAGI. The CDR3 length is 14 residues. Trimming stripped 2 bases from V and 7 bases from J, with 9 bases between. The DNA for the CDR3 is TGTGCCAGCAGTTACAGGGGACCAGCCAACGTCCTGACTTTC. Protein: CASSYRGPANVLTF.

The CDR3 DNA reads as TGCGCCAGCAGCCGGACAGGGACCTACGAGCAGTACTTC. It encodes CASSRTGTYEQYF. This chain connects TRBV5-1 to TRBJ2-7; TRBD1 matches 8 bases. The germline V gene has CDR1 SGHRS and CDR2 YFSETQ. This CDR3 has 13 amino acids. Trimming took 4 bases from V and 2 from J; bases not matched to a gene: 2.

This clone was seen only once. V gene TRBV7-9 combines with J gene TRBJ1-4; 8 bases match TRBD1. The junction had 4 bases not matched to a gene; V was cut back by 6 bases and J by 7 bases. The CDR3 runs to 13 residues. Looked up from germline, CDR1 is SEHNR and CDR2 is FQNEAQ (reference sequence). The CDR3 region has the DNA TGTGCCAGCAGACCGGGACAGGCTGAAAAACTGTTTTTT. Encoded protein: CASRPGQAEKLFF.

This clone was seen once. V usage is TRBV11-2 and J usage is TRBJ2-3; D is unresolved. The germline CDR1 and CDR2 sequences are SGHAT and FQNNGV. This CDR3 contains 15 residues. Trimming took 5 bases from V and 2 from J, leaving 14 bases between them. The CDR3 DNA sequence: TGTGCCAGCAGCACCAGGATGGGTGACACAGATACGCAGTATTTT. It codes for CASSTRMGDTDTQYF. The full variable domain, completed using reference TRBV11-2 and TRBJ2-3, is EAGVAQSPRYKIIEKRQSVAFWCNPISGHATLYWYQQILGQGPKLLIQFQNNGVVDDSQLPKDRFSAERLKGVDSTLKIQPAKLEDSAVYLCASSTRMGDTDTQYFGPGTRLTVL.

The chain has TRBV19 and TRBJ2-5, with 9 bases aligning to TRBD2. CDR1 is LNHDA, CDR2 SQIVND, per germline (reference sequence). The CDR3 totals 15 residues. Trimming at V came to 5 bases and at J to 2 bases, leaving 6 bases not matched to a gene. CDR3 region: CASSLTSGTQETQYF. DNA of the CDR3: TGTGCCAGTAGTTTGACTAGCGGAACTCAAGAGACCCAGTACTTC.